The clone carrying this TCR beta chain was seen many times. Germline lookup yields CDR1 ENHRY and CDR2 SYGVKD. CDR3 length: 15 amino acids. Trimming removed 3 bases at V and 5 bases at J, with 17 bases between. This sample stems from a study of identical twins. TCRdb recomputed calls from the 5' RACE reads with MiXCR, one row per CDR3 protein. The profile covers about 570,000 distinct CDR3 sequences, with around 9.6% appearing a single time and roughly 3% taken by the ten largest. A further study also used this sample, focusing on yellow fever vaccine responses in identical twins.

This sequence was found in a woman under 30 in good health. Sequenced: PBMCs. V and J are TRBV10-3 and TRBJ2-7; no clear D gene. The DNA for the CDR3 is TGTGCCATCAGTGAACTACAGTCGGATAGTCACGAGCAGTACTTC. This codes for CAISELQSDSHEQYF.